Each of the 2 T cell receptor beta chains below was sequenced from the same sample in a study of blood T cell repertoires in COVID-19. Sequencing was performed with immunoSEQ multiplex PCR; in TCRdb, only in-frame clones are kept and a portion is missing. The sample has fewer than 300,000 clones, about four fifths seen once. The sequencing sample was made of peripheral blood. These TCRs come from a woman between 18 and 30 years old with acute or convalescent COVID-19.

The rearrangement uses TRBV9 and TRBJ1-6, with D tentatively TRBD1 (5 bases). The CDR3 consists of 14 residues. Germline V gene data show CDR1 as SGDLS and CDR2 as YYNGEE. V was clipped by 3 bases and J by 7 bases, with 11 bases between them. Here the CDR3 DNA reads TGTGCCAGCAGCGGGGGGGGAGGGAATTCACCCCTCCACTTT. It is translated as CASSGGGGNSPLHF.

This chain links TRBV13 with TRBJ1-2; the D gene is possibly TRBD1 (6 bases). Trimming stripped 5 bases from V and 1 base from J, with 17 bases between. Germline loops: CDR1 PRHDT, CDR2 FYEKMQ (reference sequence). The CDR3 is made up of 16 amino acids. In DNA, the CDR3 is TGTGCCAGCAGCCCCATTCCGGGACAAATTAACTATGGCTACACCTTC. Protein: CASSPIPGQINYGYTF.